A selection of T cell receptor beta chains follows, all from one sample in a study of PD-1 blockade in classical Hodgkin lymphoma. Clones were sequenced by immunoSEQ multiplex PCR, and TCRdb holds only the in-frame ones, with some missing. Among tens of thousands of clones listed, 84% were seen once. The sample here was CD4+ T cells from blood, taken at baseline. These receptors originate from a human donor with classical Hodgkin lymphoma. The conserved cysteine and the conserved F or W are not part of the CDR3 here.

15	TRBV9	ASSVDRGAGSADTQY
11	TRBV6-1	ASRGGPGYGYT
11	TRBV6-5	ASRGQNNQPQH
11	TRBV5-1	ASRAGDPYEQY
15	TRBV4-2	ASSQIGTASITDTQY
16	TRBV4-2	ASSLARTGGEFNYGYT
12	TRBV6-6	ASSFGNSGNTIY
13	TRBV5-1	ASSLEGGGAYEQY
11	TRBV19	ASSLQPNTEAF
13	TRBV2	ASSPDRVSYNEQF
14	TRBV13	ASSLGGPAPGDEQY
11	TRBV4-1	ASSQDGGSPLH
11	TRBV7-9	ASSFTGVQGYT